This TCR beta chain was documented in a study of T cell repertoires in cytomegalovirus infection. Study-level background: Recently identified HLA-C-restricted and well-studied HLA-B-restricted CMV epitopes were used. Public TCR beta signatures provided an indication of both CMV infection and a matching HLA type.

Each CDR3 protein is one row after TCRdb ran MiXCR on the reads. This sample yields roughly 350,000 distinct CDR3 sequences, of which nearly 35% are seen a single time; less than 15% belongs to the top ten. The sample holds many counts of this clonotype. What it binds is not known. Germline CDR1 SGHTA, CDR2 FQGNSA. V lost 5 bases, J lost 4 bases, and 5 bases stayed unmatched. The CDR3 length is 16 residues. Broader study findings: Across the ex vivo response, the dominant clonotypes were HLA-C-restricted CMV-specific TCR beta clonotypes. Cumulative public TCR beta family frequency identified CMV carriers with the relevant HLA.

This sequence originates from a human donor in good health (CMV status not recorded). Some clones in this sample may be carry-over from other donors' samples. This sequence joins TRBV7-2 and TRBJ2-3, with 14 bases that match TRBD2. The sample was cultured PBMCs, taken from culture after CMV antigen stimulation. The CDR3 DNA follows: TGTGCCAGCAGCACCAGACTAGCGGGAGGGGCAGATACGCAGTATTTT. Protein product: CASSTRLAGGADTQYF.